This TCR beta chain appears in the sequencing data of a study of cytomegalovirus exposure and HLA in healthy donors. Study-wide results and limits: In a later analysis, TCR beta V- and J-gene trimming was associated with a missense DCLRE1C variant.

Both 60 Vbeta primers and 13 Jbeta primers went into the PCR. Clones were sequenced by immunoSEQ multiplex PCR, and TCRdb holds only the in-frame ones, with some missing. This sample has some 140,000 clones; roughly 9.6% occur once, and the top ten carry around 7%. With 3 bases removed from V and 3 bases from J, the gap between germline ends came to 9 bases. The CDR3 has 13 residues. Germline V gene data show CDR1 as SGHVS and CDR2 as FQNEAQ. In the case of this clone: Antigen unknown.

As for the donors, each was a healthy bone marrow donor. The sample was PBMCs. The origin of this receptor is a woman aged 40 to 50 in good health and CMV-seropositive. The rearrangement joins TRBV7-8 to TRBJ2-7, with TRBD1 as a possible D gene (5 bases). The CDR3 is CASSLGPGYEQYF. The CDR3 bases are TGTGCCAGCAGCTTGGGGCCCGGCTACGAGCAGTACTTC.